A single TCR beta chain is shown here with its context. Its matching antigen is unknown. The data belong to a study of T cell responses to AZD1222 COVID-19 vaccine. Whole-study findings and limits: Only a handful of individuals given AZD1222 were seropositive at baseline. Spike-specific TCR repertoires showed rising breadth and depth after two AZD1222 doses. All repertoire sampling was performed exclusively after the peak T cell response.

Data came from immunoSEQ multiplex PCR; TCRdb stores just in-frame clones and leaves some out. The data contain fewer than 150,000 clones, 89% of them singletons. The CDR3 has 16 residues. Trimming took 2 bases from V and 1 from J, leaving 12 bases between them. From germline, CDR1 is SGHKS and CDR2 YYEKEE (reference sequence). This TCR was recovered from an adult in good health. The rearrangement uses TRBV5-5 and TRBJ1-4; tentatively, D is TRBD1 (5 bases). The sequencing used peripheral blood, collected on day 0 of AZD1222 vaccination. This CDR3 is CASSLHGAGTNEKLFF. The CDR3 nucleotides are TGTGCCAGCAGCTTACACGGGGCAGGAACTAATGAAAAACTGTTTTTT.